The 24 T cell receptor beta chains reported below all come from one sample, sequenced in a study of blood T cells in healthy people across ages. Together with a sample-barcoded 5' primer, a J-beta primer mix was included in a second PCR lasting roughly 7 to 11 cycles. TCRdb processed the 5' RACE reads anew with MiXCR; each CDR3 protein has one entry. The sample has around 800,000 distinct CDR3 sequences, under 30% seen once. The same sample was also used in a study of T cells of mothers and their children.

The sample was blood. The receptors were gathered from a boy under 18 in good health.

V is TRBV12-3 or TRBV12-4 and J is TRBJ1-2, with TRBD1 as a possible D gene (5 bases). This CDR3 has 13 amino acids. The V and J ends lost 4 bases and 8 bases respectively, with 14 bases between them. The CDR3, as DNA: TGTGCCAGCAGTTCCCCGGGGGTGGGAGGCTACACCTTC. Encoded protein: CASSSPGVGGYTF.

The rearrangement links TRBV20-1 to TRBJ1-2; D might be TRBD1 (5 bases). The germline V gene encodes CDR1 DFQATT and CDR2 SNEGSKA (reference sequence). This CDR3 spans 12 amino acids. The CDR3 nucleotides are TGCAGCGCCTCACGGGGCGCGGAGGGCTACACCTTC. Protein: CSASRGAEGYTF.

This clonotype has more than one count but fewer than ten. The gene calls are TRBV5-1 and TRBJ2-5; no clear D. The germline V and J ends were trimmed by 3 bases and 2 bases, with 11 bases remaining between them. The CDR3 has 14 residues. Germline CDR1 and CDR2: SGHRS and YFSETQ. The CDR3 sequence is CASSSGDEQETQYF. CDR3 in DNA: TGCGCCAGCAGCTCAGGCGACGAACAAGAGACCCAGTACTTC.

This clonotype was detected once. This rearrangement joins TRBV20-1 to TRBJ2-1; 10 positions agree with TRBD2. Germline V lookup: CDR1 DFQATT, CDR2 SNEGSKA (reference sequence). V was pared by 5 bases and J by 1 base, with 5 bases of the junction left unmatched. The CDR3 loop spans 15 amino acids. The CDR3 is CSALASGRSYNEQFF. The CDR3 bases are TGCAGTGCTCTGGCTAGCGGGAGATCCTACAATGAGCAGTTCTTC.

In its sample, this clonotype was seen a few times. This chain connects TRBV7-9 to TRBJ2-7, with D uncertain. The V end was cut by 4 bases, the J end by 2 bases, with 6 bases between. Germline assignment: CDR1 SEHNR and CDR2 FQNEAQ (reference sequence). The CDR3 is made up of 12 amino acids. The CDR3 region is CASSWDTYEQYF. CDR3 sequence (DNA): TGTGCCAGCAGCTGGGATACCTACGAGCAGTACTTC.

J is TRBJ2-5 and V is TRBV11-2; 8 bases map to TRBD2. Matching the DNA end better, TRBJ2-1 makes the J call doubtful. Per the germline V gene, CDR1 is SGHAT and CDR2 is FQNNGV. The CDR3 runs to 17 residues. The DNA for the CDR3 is TGTGCCAGCAGCCGAACTATGTACCGGGGGGGTTACAATGAGCAGTTCTTC. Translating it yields CASSRTMYRGGYNEQFF.

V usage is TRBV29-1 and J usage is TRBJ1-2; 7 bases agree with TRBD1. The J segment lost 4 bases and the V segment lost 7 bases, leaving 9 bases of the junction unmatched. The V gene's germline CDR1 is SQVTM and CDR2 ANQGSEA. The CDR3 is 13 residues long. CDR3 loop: CSAAQGGGYGYTF. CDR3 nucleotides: TGCAGCGCGGCCCAGGGGGGCGGCTATGGCTACACCTTC.

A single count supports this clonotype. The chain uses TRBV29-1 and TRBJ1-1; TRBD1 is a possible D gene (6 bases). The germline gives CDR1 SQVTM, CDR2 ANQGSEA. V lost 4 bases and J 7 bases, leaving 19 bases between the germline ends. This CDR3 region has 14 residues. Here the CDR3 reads CSVVGSPGASEAFF. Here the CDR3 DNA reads TGCAGCGTTGTTGGTTCGCCAGGGGCCAGTGAAGCTTTCTTT.

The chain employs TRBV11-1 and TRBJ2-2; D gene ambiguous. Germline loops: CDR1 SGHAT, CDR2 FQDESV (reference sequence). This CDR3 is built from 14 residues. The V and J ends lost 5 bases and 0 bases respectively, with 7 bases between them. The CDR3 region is CASSGYANTGELFF. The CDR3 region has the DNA TGTGCCAGCAGCGGATACGCGAACACCGGGGAGCTGTTTTTT.

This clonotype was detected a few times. As DNA, the CDR3 is TGTGCCACGCTATATCCAGCGGGGGAAGGCTACACCTTC. Protein sequence: CATLYPAGEGYTF. V usage is TRBV6-5 and J usage is TRBJ1-2, with D maybe TRBD1 (5 bases). Germline V lookup: CDR1 MNHEY, CDR2 SVGAGI. This CDR3 has 13 residues. V was pared by 10 bases and J by 8 bases, with 20 bases between.

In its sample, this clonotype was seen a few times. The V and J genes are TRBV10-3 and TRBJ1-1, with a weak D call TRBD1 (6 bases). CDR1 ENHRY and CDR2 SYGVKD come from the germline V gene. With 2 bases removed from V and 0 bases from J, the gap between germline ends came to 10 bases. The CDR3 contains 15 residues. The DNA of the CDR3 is TGTGCCATCAGTGAGGGACAGATCTTGAACACTGAAGCTTTCTTT. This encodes CAISEGQILNTEAFF.

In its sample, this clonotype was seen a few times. The DNA of the CDR3 is TGCGCCAGCAGAGGGACAGGGTATACGACCGGGGAGCTGTTTTTT. It specifies CASRGTGYTTGELFF. J is TRBJ2-2 and V is TRBV4-1; 9 bases align to TRBD1. The V and J ends lost 6 bases and 5 bases, in that order; junction bases with no gene match: 7. The CDR3 runs 15 residues. Germline CDR1 reads MGHRA; CDR2 reads YSYEKL.

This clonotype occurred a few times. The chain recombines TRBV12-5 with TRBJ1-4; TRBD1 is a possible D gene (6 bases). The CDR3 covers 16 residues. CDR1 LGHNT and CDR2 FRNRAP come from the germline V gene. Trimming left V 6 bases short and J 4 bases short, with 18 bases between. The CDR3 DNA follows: TGTGCTAGTGGCCAAACCCGGGACAATATTAATGAAAAACTGTTTTTT. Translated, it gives CASGQTRDNINEKLFF.

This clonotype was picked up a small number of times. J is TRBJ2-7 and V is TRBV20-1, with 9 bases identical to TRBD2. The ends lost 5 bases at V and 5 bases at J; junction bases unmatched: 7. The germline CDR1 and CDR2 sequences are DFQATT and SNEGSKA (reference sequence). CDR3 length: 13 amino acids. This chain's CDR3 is CSARRGGAHEQYF. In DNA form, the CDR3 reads TGCAGTGCTCGCCGCGGGGGGGCCCACGAGCAGTACTTC.

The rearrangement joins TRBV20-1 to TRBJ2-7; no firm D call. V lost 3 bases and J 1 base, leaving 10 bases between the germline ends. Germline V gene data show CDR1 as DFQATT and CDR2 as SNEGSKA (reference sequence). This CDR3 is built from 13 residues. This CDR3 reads CSARLGGSYEQYF. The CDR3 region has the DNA TGCAGTGCTAGGTTGGGCGGTTCCTACGAGCAGTACTTC.

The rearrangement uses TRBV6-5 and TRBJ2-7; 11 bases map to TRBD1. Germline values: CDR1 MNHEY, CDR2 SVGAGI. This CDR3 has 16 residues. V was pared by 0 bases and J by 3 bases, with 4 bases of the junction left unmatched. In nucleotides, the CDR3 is TGTGCCAGCAGTTACTCCAGGACAGGGGGCTACTACGAGCAGTACTTC. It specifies CASSYSRTGGYYEQYF.

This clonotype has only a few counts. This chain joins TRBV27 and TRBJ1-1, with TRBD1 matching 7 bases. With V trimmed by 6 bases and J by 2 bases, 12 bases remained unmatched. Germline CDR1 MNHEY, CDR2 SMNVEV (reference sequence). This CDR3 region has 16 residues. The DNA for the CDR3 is TGTGCCAGCAGGGTCGGTGGGGCAGGGGGTAACACTGAAGCTTTCTTT. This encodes CASRVGGAGGNTEAFF.

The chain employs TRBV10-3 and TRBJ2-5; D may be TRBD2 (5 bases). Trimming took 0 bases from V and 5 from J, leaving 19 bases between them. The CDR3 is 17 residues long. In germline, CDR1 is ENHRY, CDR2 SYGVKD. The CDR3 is CAISESRVSVLGETQYF. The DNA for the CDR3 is TGTGCCATCAGTGAGTCGAGGGTCTCGGTCCTAGGGGAGACCCAGTACTTC.

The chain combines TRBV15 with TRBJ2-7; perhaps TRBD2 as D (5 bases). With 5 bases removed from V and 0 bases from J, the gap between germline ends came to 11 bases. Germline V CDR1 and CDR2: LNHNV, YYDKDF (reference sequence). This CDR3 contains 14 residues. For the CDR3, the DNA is TGTGCCACCAGCTCCGAGGGATACTCCTACGAGCAGTACTTC. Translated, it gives CATSSEGYSYEQYF. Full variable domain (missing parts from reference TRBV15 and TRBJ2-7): DAMVIQNPRYQVTQFGKPVTLSCSQTLNHNVMYWYQQKSSQAPKLLFHYYDKDFNNEADTPDNFQSRRPNTSFCFLDIRSPGLGDTAMYLCATSSEGYSYEQYFGPGTRLTVT.

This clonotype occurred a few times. CDR3: CASSLGGAQSNGYTF. CDR3 coding DNA: TGTGCCAGCAGTTTAGGAGGAGCCCAGTCTAACGGCTACACCTTC. The chain joins TRBV12-3 or TRBV12-4 to TRBJ1-2; D call uncertain. V lost 1 base and J lost 8, with 17 bases in between. The CDR3 has 15 residues.

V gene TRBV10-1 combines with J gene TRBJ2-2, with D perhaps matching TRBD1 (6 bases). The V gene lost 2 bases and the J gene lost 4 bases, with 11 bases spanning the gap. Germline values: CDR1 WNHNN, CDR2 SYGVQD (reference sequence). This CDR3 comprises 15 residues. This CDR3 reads CASSETGRSTGELFF. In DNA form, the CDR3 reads TGCGCCAGCAGTGAGACAGGGCGCAGCACCGGGGAGCTGTTTTTT.

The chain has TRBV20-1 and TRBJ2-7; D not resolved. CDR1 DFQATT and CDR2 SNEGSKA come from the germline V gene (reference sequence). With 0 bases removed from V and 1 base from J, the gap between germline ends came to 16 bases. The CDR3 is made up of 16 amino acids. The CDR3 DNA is TGCAGTGCTAGAGATCTTAGAGAAGGGAAGTCCTACGAGCAGTACTTC. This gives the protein CSARDLREGKSYEQYF.

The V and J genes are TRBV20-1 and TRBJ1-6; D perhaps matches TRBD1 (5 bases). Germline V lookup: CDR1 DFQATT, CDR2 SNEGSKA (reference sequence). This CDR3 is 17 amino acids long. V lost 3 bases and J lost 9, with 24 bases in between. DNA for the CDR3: TGCAGTGCTAGGGCCAAATGGGGAGGGGTGGAGGCTTCACCCCTCCACTTT. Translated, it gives CSARAKWGGVEASPLHF.

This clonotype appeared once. CDR3 nucleotide sequence: TGTGCCAGCAGTCGGGACTTAGCGGGGGGCCACGAGCAGTACTTC. This translates into CASSRDLAGGHEQYF. J is TRBJ2-7 and V is TRBV6-6, with 10 positions matching TRBD2. The CDR3 length is 15 residues. The trim removed 5 bases at V and 5 bases at J, leaving 9 bases unmatched. CDR1 is MNHNY, CDR2 SVGAGI, per germline (reference sequence).